The subject of this entry is one TCR beta chain. The antigen remains unidentified. Some clones are missing from TCRdb's copy, which holds only in-frame ones; the method was immunoSEQ multiplex PCR. The sample yields tens of thousands of clones, around 86% seen once. This specimen comes from a study of OX40 agonist ivuxolimab in advanced cancers. Study results and limitations: Mean expanded clone counts were higher in CD8+ than CD4+ T cells. Some patients who did not respond also had low normalized T-cell clonal expansion.

The starting material was CD4+ or CD8+ T cells sorted from blood, obtained in a trial of the OX40 agonist ivuxolimab. The receptor was derived from an adult with an advanced solid tumor such as melanoma, head and neck, liver or kidney cancer.

As DNA, the CDR3 is TGTGCCAGCAATTACCTGGGGTCTGGGGCCAACGTCCTGACTTTC. This gives the protein CASNYLGSGANVLTF. This sequence joins TRBV2 and TRBJ2-6; D is unclear. Deletions cut 7 bases from V and 1 base from J, with 11 bases between. CDR3 length equals 15 residues. Germline-derived CDR1 and CDR2 are SNHLY and FYNNEI.